This T cell receptor (beta chain) was identified in a study of cytomegalovirus exposure and HLA in healthy donors (dated by TCRdb to about 2017). Concerning the study at large: According to an earlier analysis of several hundred of the donors, about 179 million T cells yielded over 90 million unique TCR beta sequences and 276 Gb of sequence data. Because of strong linkage in the cohort, a few DR-DQ haplotypes were treated as single units for association and clustering. High-throughput TCR immunosequencing, statistical association of individual TCRs with disease status, and machine learning were combined to predict cytomegalovirus infection status. Rather than using new phenotypic data, the later analysis identified candidate immune exposures from TCR beta sequences and from how often those sequences occurred across donors. HLA typing included class I and class II loci at four-digit resolution. Among 398 genotyped donors of the cohort, an average of approximately 230,000 unique TCR beta nucleotide sequences were sequenced per donor, around 20% of them non-productive. An earlier analysis of several hundred of the donors applied high-throughput TCR beta sequencing to assess whether each TCR beta V gene segment acted as functional or pseudogenic. Of the roughly 400 genotyped donors, over 80% were placed in the genetic ancestry cluster associated with self-reported Caucasian donors. The study used immunosequencing to profile the T cell repertoires of hundreds of subjects and linked those repertoires to cytomegalovirus serostatus. Typing coverage varied by locus: roughly 620-640 donors for A, B, C, DRB1 and DQB1; approximately 500 for DQA1; more than 600 for DPA1; 400 to 480 for DPB1. The study was designed to test whether signatures of past pathogen exposure could be identified by cataloging public T cell receptors. Alongside the repertoire data, information on donor age, sex, ethnicity and CMV serostatus was compiled. About 280 gigabases of sequencing data and around 88 million unique TCR sequences made up an early release that covered approximately 700 HLA-typed donors. A later analysis re-analyzed previously published TCR beta repertoires from about 600 donors and added high-resolution HLA genotyping to study TCR occurrence patterns. All discovery cohort repertoires had been generated using a single sequencing platform. Genome-wide SNP genotypes for about three fifths of the 666 donors were used in a later genetic analysis, which treated that subset as a discovery cohort. A separate validation cohort of roughly 130 different subjects was used in addition to the 666-subject first cohort. The paper's findings and limits, for the study overall: V-gene and J-gene trimming of TCR beta chains was associated with a missense DCLRE1C variant in a later genetic analysis, and the association was replicated in an independent cohort. When HLA alleles, especially DR and DQ, strongly co-occurred, attributing TCR associations to individual alleles was difficult. In a later analysis, some 17,000 TCR beta sequences were associated with specific HLA alleles at a false discovery rate of 0.05. A further reported finding was that TCR beta sequences accurately predicted the HLA-A and HLA-B alleles for most subjects in the first cohort. According to a later analysis, TCR association rates differed among HLA loci, with DRB1 alleles showing the most associated TCRs and HLA-C alleles showing the fewest. While some public TCRs were present in many individuals, most TCR sequences turned up only very rarely across donors. In a later analysis, HLA-associated TCR beta chains were found to be more clonally expanded and to have lower generation probabilities than equally common non-associated chains. Immune exposure information for the cohort was limited to CMV serostatus. Because the 87-base-pair reads could not distinguish some IMGT-functional V segments, including TRBV6-2 and TRBV6-3, those segments were excluded. In this cohort, only TCR beta chains were sequenced, and detectable features were limited by the absence of alpha or paired-chain data. The earlier analysis of almost 600 of the donors excluded approximately 15 rarely observed V segments, including chromosome 9 orphons, because counts were too low. A later genetic analysis reported fewer N-insertions in productive TCRs among donors in an Asian-associated ancestry cluster than the roughly 650-donor mean. Linkage disequilibrium might explain the correlated functional status among segregating V segments, but an unknown experimental factor could not be ruled out. In both the original and validation cohorts, the classifier was reported to diagnose cytomegalovirus status with high specificity and sensitivity. A total of 164 TCR beta chains were listed by the study as associated with cytomegalovirus. A few of the identified cytomegalovirus-associated TCR beta chains were confirmed in vitro to be specific for cytomegalovirus antigens. According to a later analysis, parvovirus B19, influenza, CMV and Epstein-Barr virus appeared linked to several top co-occurrence clusters. Because HLA typing was unavailable for some donors at each locus, only the typed subset was used in association tests. It was suggested by the authors that the approach could potentially be generalized to other disease states and immunological phenotypes. In an earlier analysis of fewer than 700 of the donors, most TCR beta V segments appeared in productive rearrangements about 87% or about 30% of the time, broadly matching IMGT annotations. In a later analysis, most CMV-associated TCR beta chains were found to appear HLA-restricted, with HLA associations seemingly driven largely by CMV exposure. A cluster of highly shared sequence variants was judged likely to be a technical artifact of the sequencing pipeline. Presence/absence analyses assumed roughly uniform sequencing depth across donors, an assumption that may not hold.

In total, roughly 670 healthy bone marrow donors made up the cohort. Cohort members were all nominally healthy when sampled, although unrecorded immune exposures were likely present. The donor was CMV seropositive and belonged to the group of 270 or so seropositive cohort members. Every donor gave a peripheral blood sample, and the peripheral blood mononuclear cells from that sample were used for TCR beta sequencing. The Qiagen DNeasy Blood Extraction Kit was used to extract genomic DNA from the blood cell samples. On this clone: Its antigen specificity is not known.

The CDR3 sequence holds 15 residues, the cysteine and phenylalanine included. Only the CDR3 DNA is retained, 45 bases long and in frame from the first base. The germline ends are 15 bases apart after V is trimmed by 4 bases and J by 2 bases. CDR1 is given as SGHAT and CDR2 as FQDESV, both from the germline V gene (reference sequence). Library preparation employed the immunoSEQ multiplex PCR assay. A mixture of 60 forward primers for TCR Vbeta segments and 13 reverse primers for TCR Jbeta segments was used in the multiplex PCR. Amplification of the CDR3 region of rearranged TCR beta genes was performed with a multiplex PCR assay on genomic DNA. On the Illumina HiSeq System, the amplified TCR beta libraries were sequenced as 87-base-pair reads. From the authors' description of their analysis: In a later analysis, tens of millions of unique TCR beta chains were counted across the approximately 640 repertoires, and around 10 million of these chains were shared by at least two donors. To remove PCR and sequencing errors, raw reads were error-corrected and collapsed into unique sequences using a nearest-neighbor algorithm that merged closely related sequences. Alignment of CDR3 sequences to IMGT reference sequences was used to assign V, D and J gene segments. Each retained sequence needed at least a six-nucleotide match to both a V gene segment and a J gene segment. A rearrangement counted as productive if the CDR3 had no stop codons and remained in frame with V and J, and every other rearrangement counted as non-productive. CDR3 was defined according to IMGT convention as the region running from the second conserved V-encoded cysteine to the conserved J-encoded phenylalanine. Sequences without an unambiguous match to a single V gene segment were excluded from the earlier analysis of several hundred of the donors. An earlier analysis of a few hundred of the donors called V segments functional above 56.7% productive rearrangements and segregating when the between-donor standard deviation exceeded 5%. A statistical classification framework was built for diagnosing cytomegalovirus status from the catalog of TCR beta chain sequences. In a later analysis, V and J genes were assigned by comparing TCR nucleotide sequences against IMGT/GENE-DB human TR gene sequences. In a later analysis, CDR3 sequences and most-parsimonious VDJ recombination scenarios were assigned using the TCRdist pipeline. A later analysis defined each TCR beta chain by its CDR3 amino acid sequence plus V-gene family, and excluded reads lacking a unique V-gene family. A later analysis removed 550 to 650 highly shared, low-generation-probability nucleotide sequences to deal with suspected cross-contamination and a sequencing artifact. For each public chain, a later analysis derived a clonal expansion index from normalized ranks of inferred template counts within each repertoire. In a later analysis, generation probabilities were computed using a VDJ recombination model fitted to out-of-frame rearrangements, and the results were checked against IGoR. Hypergeometric tests were used in a later analysis to score TCR-TCR, TCR-HLA and TCR-CMV co-occurrence, with a repertoire-size bias correction applied to the TCR pairs. In a later analysis, false discovery rates were estimated by permuting HLA or CMV assignments 20 times. A later analysis grouped co-occurring TCRs with DBSCAN, adding TCRdist sequence similarity when clustering within HLA-allele-positive subsets. Co-occurrence clustering excluded repertoires with fewer than 30,000 or more than 120,000 public chains, plus five with anomalous nucleotide sharing. TCRdb limited this immuneACCESS table to in-frame rearrangements with V and J called. A share of clones is missing; checked studies link under half to unresolved V genes, and the rest is unexplained. V and J calls and clone size follow that table, whereas D and trimming were derived from the DNA. The sample's records list about 210,000 clones. The top ten clonotypes cover around 0.95% of the sample.

The chain is encoded by TRBV11-1 joined to TRBJ2-7, with a weak D call of TRBD1 (6 bases match). Sequencing was performed on PBMCs. The TCR sequence derives from a woman in her 30s in good health and CMV-seropositive. At the DNA level, the sequence is TGTGCCAGCAGCTCAGACTCGGACAGACCCTACGAGCAGTACTTC. Its protein reads: CASSSDSDRPYEQYF.